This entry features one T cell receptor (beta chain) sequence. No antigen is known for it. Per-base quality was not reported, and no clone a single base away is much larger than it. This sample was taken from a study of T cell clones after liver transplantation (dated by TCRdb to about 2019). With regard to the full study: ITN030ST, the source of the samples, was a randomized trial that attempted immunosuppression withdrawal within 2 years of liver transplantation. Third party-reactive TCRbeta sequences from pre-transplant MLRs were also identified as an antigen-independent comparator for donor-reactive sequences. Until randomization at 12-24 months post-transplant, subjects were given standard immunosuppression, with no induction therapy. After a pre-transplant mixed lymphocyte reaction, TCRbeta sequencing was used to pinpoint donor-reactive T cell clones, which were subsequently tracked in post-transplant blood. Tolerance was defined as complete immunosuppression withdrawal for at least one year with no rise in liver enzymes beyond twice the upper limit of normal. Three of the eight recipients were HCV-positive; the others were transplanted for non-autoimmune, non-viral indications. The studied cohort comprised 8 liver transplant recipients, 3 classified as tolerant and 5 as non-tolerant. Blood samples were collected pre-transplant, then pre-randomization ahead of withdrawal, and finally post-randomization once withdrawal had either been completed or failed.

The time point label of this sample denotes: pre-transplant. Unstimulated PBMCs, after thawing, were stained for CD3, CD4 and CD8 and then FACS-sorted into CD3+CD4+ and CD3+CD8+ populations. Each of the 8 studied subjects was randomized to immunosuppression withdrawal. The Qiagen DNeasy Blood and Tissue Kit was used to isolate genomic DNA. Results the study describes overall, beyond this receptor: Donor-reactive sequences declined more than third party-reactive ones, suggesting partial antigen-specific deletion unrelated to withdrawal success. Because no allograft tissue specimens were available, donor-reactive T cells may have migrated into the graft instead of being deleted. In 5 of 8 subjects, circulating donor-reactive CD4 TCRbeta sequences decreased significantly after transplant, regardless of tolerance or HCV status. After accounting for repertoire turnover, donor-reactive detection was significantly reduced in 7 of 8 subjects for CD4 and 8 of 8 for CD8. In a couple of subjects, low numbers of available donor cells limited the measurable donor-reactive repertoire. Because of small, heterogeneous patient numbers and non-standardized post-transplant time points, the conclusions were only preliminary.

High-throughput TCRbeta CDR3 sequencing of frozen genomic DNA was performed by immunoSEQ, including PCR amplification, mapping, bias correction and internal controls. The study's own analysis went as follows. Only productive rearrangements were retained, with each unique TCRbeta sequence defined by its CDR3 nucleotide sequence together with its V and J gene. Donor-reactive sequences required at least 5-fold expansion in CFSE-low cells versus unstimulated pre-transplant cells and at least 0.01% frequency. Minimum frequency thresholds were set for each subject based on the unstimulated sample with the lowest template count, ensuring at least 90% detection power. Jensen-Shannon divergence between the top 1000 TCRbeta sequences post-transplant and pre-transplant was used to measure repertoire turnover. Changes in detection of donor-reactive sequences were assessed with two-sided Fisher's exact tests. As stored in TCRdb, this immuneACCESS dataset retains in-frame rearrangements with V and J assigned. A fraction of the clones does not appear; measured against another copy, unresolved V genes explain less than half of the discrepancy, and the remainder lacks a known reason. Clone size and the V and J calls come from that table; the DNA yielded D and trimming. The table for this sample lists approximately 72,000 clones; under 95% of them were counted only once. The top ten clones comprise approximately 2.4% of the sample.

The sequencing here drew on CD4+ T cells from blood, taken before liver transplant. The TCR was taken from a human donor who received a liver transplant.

The sequence in DNA is TGTGCCACCAGCAGAGATCTCTTCCGGGGTGGGCAGAATAGCAATCAGCCCCAGCATTTT. This yields the protein CATSRDLFRGGQNSNQPQHF. Rearrangement joined TRBV15 to TRBJ1-5; no D gene can be assigned with confidence. From a lookup of the germline V gene (reference sequence), CDR1 and CDR2 are LNHNV and YYDKDF. From the cysteine up to the phenylalanine, the CDR3 has a length of 20 residues. The kept DNA is CDR3 alone, 60 bases in frame from the first base. V drops 0 bases and J drops 0 bases, leaving 21 bases in between.